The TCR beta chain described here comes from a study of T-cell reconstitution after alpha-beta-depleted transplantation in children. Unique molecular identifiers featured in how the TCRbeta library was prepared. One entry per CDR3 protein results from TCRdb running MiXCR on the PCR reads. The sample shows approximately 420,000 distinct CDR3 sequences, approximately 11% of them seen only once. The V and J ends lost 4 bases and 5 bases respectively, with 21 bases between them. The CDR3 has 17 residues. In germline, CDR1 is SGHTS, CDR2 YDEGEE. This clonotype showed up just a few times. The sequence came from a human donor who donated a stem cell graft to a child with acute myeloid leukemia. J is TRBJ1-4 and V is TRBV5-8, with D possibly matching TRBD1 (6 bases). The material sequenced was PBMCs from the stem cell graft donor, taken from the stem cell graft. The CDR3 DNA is TGTGCCAGCAGCCACAGGTACAGGGACCCGGTCAATGAAAAACTGTTTTTT. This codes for CASSHRYRDPVNEKLFF.